These 27 T cell receptor beta chains share one sample of origin, sequenced in a study of T cell responses to AZD1222 COVID-19 vaccine (dated by TCRdb to about 2021). Library prep was done by the immunoSEQ multiplex PCR assay. The clones in this table, taken by TCRdb from immuneACCESS, are in-frame only. Not every clone is retained; where verified, under half of the shortfall comes from an unresolved V gene, and the cause of the rest is unknown. This sample has about 100,000 clones in its table, and around 87% of those were observed once. Of the sample, approximately 15% falls within the top ten clones. The label giving this sample's time point can be read as: baseline before first vaccination. This sample comprised peripheral blood, obtained on day 0 of AZD1222 vaccination. Source of these receptors: an adult in good health.

The chain couples TRBV6-5 to TRBJ1-5, with D maybe TRBD1 (6 bases). The V gene's germline CDR1 is MNHEY and CDR2 SVGAGI. V lost 5 bases and J 5 bases, leaving 16 bases between the germline ends. The CDR3 totals 15 residues. As DNA, the CDR3 is TGTGCCAGCAGTACGTTACAGGGAGCGGATCAGCCCCAGCATTTT. Its protein is CASSTLQGADQPQHF.

The chain recombines TRBV18 with TRBJ1-1; D may be TRBD1 (5 bases). CDR3 length equals 16 residues. The V end was cut by 6 bases, the J end by 1 base, with 18 bases between. Germline V gene sequence: CDR1 KGHSH, CDR2 LQKENI. CDR3 amino acids: CASSSLAAGPNTEAFF. The CDR3 region has the DNA TGTGCCAGCTCCTCGCTCGCAGCAGGGCCGAACACTGAAGCTTTCTTT.

V and J are TRBV10-1 and TRBJ1-1; D is unclear. This CDR3 comprises 12 residues. Looked up from germline, CDR1 is WNHNN and CDR2 is SYGVQD (reference sequence). The V gene lost 3 bases and the J gene lost 5 bases, with 7 bases spanning the gap. CDR3 amino acids: CASSEGGTEAFF. DNA of the CDR3: TGCGCCAGCAGTGAAGGCGGGACTGAAGCTTTCTTT.

This sequence joins TRBV6-5 and TRBJ1-4; possible D gene TRBD1, 6 bases. Trimming shortened V by 6 bases and J by 8 bases, and 16 bases separated the two germline ends. CDR3 size: 14 residues. Germline values: CDR1 MNHEY, CDR2 SVGAGI. This chain's CDR3 is CASRTTGIREKLFF. For the CDR3, the DNA is TGTGCCAGCAGGACTACAGGGATTAGAGAAAAACTGTTTTTT.

This chain links TRBV2 with TRBJ1-1; TRBD1 matches 8 bases. This CDR3 comprises 17 residues. V gave up 4 bases and J gave up 0 bases; unmatched junction bases: 10. In germline, CDR1 is SNHLY, CDR2 FYNNEI. CDR3 protein: CASSVLRQGAMNTEAFF. In DNA form, the CDR3 reads TGTGCCAGCAGTGTTTTGAGGCAGGGGGCTATGAACACTGAAGCTTTCTTT.

This chain links TRBV5-1 with TRBJ1-4; D is perhaps TRBD1 (6 bases). This CDR3 is 16 amino acids long. Germline V gives CDR1 SGHRS, CDR2 YFSETQ. Trimming cost V 3 bases and J 3 bases, with 15 bases left between them. CDR3 sequence: CASSSGTGAANEKLFF. The CDR3 DNA reads as TGCGCCAGCAGCTCCGGTACGGGGGCTGCTAATGAAAAACTGTTTTTT.

This clone appeared once. J is TRBJ1-2 and V is TRBV6-4; a possible D gene is TRBD1 (5 bases). CDR1 is MRHNA and CDR2 is SNTAGT in the germline V gene. This CDR3 is built from 15 residues. Trimming shortened V by 9 bases and J by 6 bases, and 23 bases separated the two germline ends. The CDR3 region has the DNA TGTGCCAGTTCTCCCCGGGCCTCTATGGGGGATGGCTACACCTTC. Its translation: CASSPRASMGDGYTF.

The chain recombines TRBV10-3 with TRBJ1-6, with D possibly TRBD1 on 6 matching bases. V lost 0 bases to trimming and J lost 5 bases, with 8 bases between them. This CDR3 spans 15 amino acids. The germline V gene encodes CDR1 ENHRY and CDR2 SYGVKD. CDR3 sequence: CAISESGGHNSPLHF. The DNA for the CDR3 is TGTGCCATCAGTGAGTCCGGGGGGCATAATTCACCCCTCCACTTT.

This sequence joins TRBV18 and TRBJ1-1, with 8 bases aligning to TRBD1. CDR3 length: 17 residues. After removal of 3 bases from V and 0 bases from J, the junction contained 9 bases not matched to a gene. The germline gives CDR1 KGHSH, CDR2 LQKENI. Here the CDR3 DNA reads TGTGCCAGCTCACCTCAGGATCAGGGGGCGATGAACACTGAAGCTTTCTTT. Its translation is CASSPQDQGAMNTEAFF.

This rearrangement joins TRBV28 to TRBJ1-1; D gene unclear. Germline V lookup: CDR1 MDHEN, CDR2 SYDVKM. The CDR3 is 13 residues long. Trimming took 1 base from V and 3 from J, leaving 6 bases between them. DNA of the CDR3: TGTGCCAGCAGTTTATCAATGTACACTGAAGCTTTCTTT. The encoded protein is CASSLSMYTEAFF.

This chain joins TRBV7-9 and TRBJ1-2, with a possible D match to TRBD1 (6 bases). Deletions cut 1 base from V and 6 bases from J, with 18 bases between. The V gene's germline CDR1 is SEHNR and CDR2 FQNEAQ (reference sequence). The CDR3 contains 16 residues. CDR3 region: CASSLGFGTAGDGYTF. The CDR3 nucleotides read TGTGCCAGCAGCTTAGGGTTTGGAACTGCAGGGGATGGCTACACCTTC. The full variable domain, its missing parts supplied by reference TRBV7-9 and TRBJ1-2, is DTGVSQNPRHKITKRGQNVTFRCDPISEHNRLYWYRQTLGQGPEFLTYFQNEAQLEKSRLLSDRFSAERPKGSFSTLEIQRTEQGDSAMYLCASSLGFGTAGDGYTFGSGTRLTVV.

The V call is TRBV29-1, the J call TRBJ1-1; a possible D gene is TRBD1 (6 bases). V lost 6 bases to trimming and J lost 1 base, with 6 bases between them. CDR3 size: 11 residues. Germline CDR1 reads SQVTM; CDR2 reads ANQGSEA. CDR3 DNA: TGCAGCGTGACAGGGAACACTGAAGCTTTCTTT. Protein product: CSVTGNTEAFF.

The chain couples TRBV2 to TRBJ1-5; the match to TRBD1 covers 7 bases. The CDR3 sequence is 14 residues long. After removal of 4 bases from V and 3 bases from J, the junction contained 3 bases not matched to a gene. Germline loops: CDR1 SNHLY, CDR2 FYNNEI. The CDR3 protein is CASSGDSPNQPQHF. CDR3 DNA sequence: TGTGCCAGCAGTGGGGACAGTCCCAATCAGCCCCAGCATTTT.

The rearrangement links TRBV6-5 to TRBJ2-7; 7 nucleotides agree with TRBD1. J was trimmed by 7 bases and V by 6 bases; bases with no gene match: 6. The CDR3 is 12 amino acids. CDR1 is MNHEY, CDR2 SVGAGI, per germline. The CDR3 spells CASSWRTGEQYF. DNA for the CDR3: TGTGCCAGCAGCTGGCGGACAGGAGAGCAGTACTTC.

The V and J genes are TRBV5-1 and TRBJ2-1; the D is unclear. Germline V gene data show CDR1 as SGHRS and CDR2 as YFSETQ. The V end was cut by 4 bases, the J end by 0 bases, with 11 bases between. The CDR3 contains 15 residues. For the CDR3, the DNA is TGCGCCAGCAGCCCACCGGGCCGCTCCTACAATGAGCAGTTCTTC. This translates into CASSPPGRSYNEQFF.

J is TRBJ1-1 and V is TRBV5-4; D might be TRBD1 (5 bases). The CDR3 extends over 16 amino acids. V lost 0 bases and J lost 0, with 12 bases in between. CDR1 SGHNT and CDR2 YYREEE come from the germline V gene (reference sequence). The CDR3 nucleotides are TGTGCCAGCAGCTTGGAGGGACCGGGGATGAACACTGAAGCTTTCTTT. Its translation is CASSLEGPGMNTEAFF.

This chain connects TRBV28 to TRBJ2-3; 13 bases map to TRBD2. The CDR3 extends over 16 amino acids. Trimming took 4 bases from V and 6 from J; bases not matched to a gene: 7. CDR1 and CDR2 from the germline V gene are MDHEN and SYDVKM. The CDR3 DNA follows: TGTGCCAGCAGTTACGGACTAGCGGGAGATTCGGATACGCAGTATTTT. Translated: CASSYGLAGDSDTQYF.

V is TRBV7-3 and J is TRBJ2-1, with D hard to call. The CDR3 extends over 15 amino acids. V was pared by 1 base and J by 4 bases, with 11 bases between. Germline CDR1 and CDR2: SGHTA and FQGTGA. CDR3 sequence (DNA): TGTGCCAGCAGCTTAAGTGCGGCGGATTACAATGAGCAGTTCTTC. The encoded protein is CASSLSAADYNEQFF.

CDR3 DNA: TGTGCCAGCAGCTTAGCCGGGACAGTTCAAGAGACCCAGTACTTC. Protein sequence: CASSLAGTVQETQYF. The chain has TRBV7-9 and TRBJ2-5, with 7 positions matching TRBD1. This CDR3 region has 15 residues. J gave up 2 bases and V 0 bases, and 3 bases lay outside the gene matches. Germline CDR1 SEHNR, CDR2 FQNEAQ (reference sequence). The complete variable domain, with remaining parts taken from reference TRBV7-9 and TRBJ2-5, reads DTGVSQNPRHKITKRGQNVTFRCDPISEHNRLYWYRQTLGQGPEFLTYFQNEAQLEKSRLLSDRFSAERPKGSFSTLEIQRTEQGDSAMYLCASSLAGTVQETQYFGPGTRLLVL.

V gene TRBV19 combines with J gene TRBJ2-7; perhaps D is TRBD1 or TRBD2 (5 bases each). Germline CDR1 LNHDA, CDR2 SQIVND (reference sequence). The CDR3 covers 16 residues. V dropped 6 bases and J dropped 3 bases, with 21 bases sitting between them. The CDR3 DNA follows: TGTGCCAGTAGGAGGGACCATAATTCTCCAAACTACGAGCAGTACTTC. Translating gives CASRRDHNSPNYEQYF.

V is TRBV30 and J is TRBJ1-5; a possible D gene is TRBD1 (5 bases). V gave up 2 bases and J gave up 6 bases, with 11 bases separating them. The CDR3 contains 13 residues. Per germline, CDR1 GTSNPN and CDR2 SVGIG (reference sequence). The CDR3: CAWSSRVAQPQHF. The CDR3 coding sequence is TGTGCCTGGAGTAGCAGGGTGGCTCAGCCCCAGCATTTT.

This clone was seen a single time. The chain combines TRBV6-2 or TRBV6-3 with TRBJ2-3; 8 positions agree with TRBD1. This CDR3 contains 14 residues. Germline V CDR1 and CDR2: MNHEY, SVGEGT. The V and J ends lost 4 bases and 6 bases, in that order; junction bases with no gene match: 6. This chain's CDR3 is CASSSRGLRDTQYF. CDR3 DNA: TGTGCCAGCAGTTCCAGGGGGCTTAGGGATACGCAGTATTTT.

The chain combines TRBV5-1 with TRBJ1-2; 9 bases are a match to TRBD1. The germline V gene has CDR1 SGHRS and CDR2 YFSETQ. This CDR3 has 15 amino acids. Trimming cost V 3 bases and J 7 bases; bases outside gene matches: 10. CDR3 amino acids: CASSYITGGAGGYTF. The CDR3 nucleotides read TGCGCCAGCAGCTACATTACAGGGGGCGCGGGTGGCTACACCTTC.

The gene calls are TRBV3-1 (or the pseudogene TRBV3-2) and TRBJ1-3; the D is unclear. V was clipped by 2 bases and J by 8 bases, with 13 bases between them. The germline CDR1 and CDR2 sequences are LGHDT and YNNKEL (reference sequence). This CDR3 has 14 amino acids. The chain's CDR3 is CASSQNSDWDTIYF. CDR3 DNA sequence: TGTGCCAGCAGCCAAAACTCCGATTGGGACACCATATATTTT.

The V and J genes are TRBV10-3 and TRBJ2-5; 8 nucleotides match TRBD2. The V segment lost 3 bases and the J segment 3 bases; nucleotides outside the gene matches: 6. Per the germline V gene, CDR1 is ENHRY and CDR2 is SYGVKD. The CDR3 has 15 residues. CDR3 bases: TGTGCCATCAGTGAAATGGGAGCGGGGGAAGAGACCCAGTACTTC. This encodes CAISEMGAGEETQYF.

V usage is TRBV10-3 and J usage is TRBJ1-2; 7 nucleotides line up with TRBD1. V trimming: 4 bases; J trimming: 8 bases; junction bases outside the gene matches: 4. The CDR3 is made up of 12 amino acids. Germline assignment: CDR1 ENHRY and CDR2 SYGVKD. CDR3 nucleotides: TGTGCCATCAGTGGGGACAGATGGGGCTACACCTTC. Amino acids: CAISGDRWGYTF.

The genes are TRBV19 and TRBJ1-3; the D gene is possibly TRBD1 (5 bases). Germline values: CDR1 LNHDA, CDR2 SQIVND (reference sequence). This CDR3 region has 16 residues. Deletions cut 3 bases from V and 4 bases from J, with 16 bases between. The CDR3 sequence: CASSITGGTQGNTIYF. The CDR3 bases are TGTGCCAGTAGTATCACAGGAGGAACGCAGGGAAACACCATATATTTT.